The sample holds one count of the clone carrying this T cell receptor beta chain. Its target is unknown. Germline V gene lookup returns CDR1 SGDLS and CDR2 YYNGEE. The V end was cut by 2 bases, the J end by 10 bases, with 15 bases between. The CDR3 spans 13 residues. Indicated treatment: some 20 received Ad26.COV2.S at low or high dose, single or two shots; several received placebo; per-sample allocation not given. The investigators took samples on day 63 after the first vaccine or placebo injection. This sample is drawn from a study of Ad26.COV2.S vaccination and SARS-CoV-2 variants. Study summary: Ad26.COV2.S shots went into the muscle once or twice, 56 days apart.

Study-level results: Spike-specific responses of CD8+ and CD4+ T cells were reported to display substantial breadth after vaccination. Recipients given vaccine exceeded placebo recipients in spike-specific TCR breadth.

Clones were read by immunoSEQ multiplex PCR, and TCRdb kept only the in-frame ones, dropping some. The sample records about 350,000 clones, 65% to 90% being singletons. This TCR was sampled from a person between 18 and 60 years old who received the Ad26.COV2.S COVID-19 vaccine or a placebo. The specimen was peripheral blood, collected in a trial of Ad26.COV2.S vaccine versus placebo. The chain carries TRBV9 and TRBJ1-2; D possibly corresponds to TRBD1 (5 bases). In DNA form, the CDR3 reads TGTGCCAGCAGCGTCCTGGGACCTATCTCCTACACCTTC. Encoded protein: CASSVLGPISYTF.